This TCR beta chain comes out of a study of cytomegalovirus exposure and HLA in healthy donors. Primers: 60 Vbeta forward and 13 Jbeta reverse. Generated by immunoSEQ multiplex PCR, the TCRdb table keeps only in-frame clones and is missing some. The profile covers around 160,000 clones, with over 80% appearing a single time and about 4% taken by the ten largest. Only one count was recorded for this clone. The CDR3 totals 14 residues. The V gene lost 4 bases and the J gene lost 1 base, with 11 bases spanning the gap. Germline-derived CDR1 and CDR2 are SGDLS and YYNGEE. This clonotype originated in a man in his forties or fifties in good health and CMV-seropositive. J is TRBJ2-5 and V is TRBV9, with D tentatively TRBD2 (5 bases). Input material: PBMCs. The CDR3 nucleotides read TGTGCCAGCAGCCCCGGACTGTCCCAAGAGACCCAGTACTTC. It yields the protein CASSPGLSQETQYF.